This T cell receptor (beta chain) comes out of a study of T cell responses to AZD1222 COVID-19 vaccine listed by TCRdb under 2021. Turning to the overall study: TCR sequencing was performed for 230 to 250 trial participants, of whom about 200 were given two doses of AZD1222 and some 26 were given two doses of MenACWY control vaccine. Trial participants were enrolled into age subgroups of 18-55, 56-69 and 70-plus years, which contained approximately 150, 28 and 58 TCR-sequenced participants, respectively.

Compared with germline, V lacks 5 bases and J lacks 8 bases; bases without a gene match: 7. Taken from the germline V gene (reference sequence), the CDR1 and CDR2 loops are WNHNN and SYGVQD. From cysteine to phenylalanine, the CDR3 is 13 amino acids long. Left in the record is the CDR3 DNA by itself, 39 bases read in frame from the first base. On this clone: This receptor's antigen is unknown. It has no much larger one-base neighbor in the sample; base qualities were not kept.

The CDR3 regions of human TCRbeta chains were subjected to immunosequencing. The original methods were these. TCRs in the repertoires were compared against a reference library of SARS-CoV-2-specific TCRs that had been generated with the MIRA antigen-specificity platform. Breadth meant the fraction of unique TCRs that were SARS-CoV-2-associated, whereas depth meant the fraction of total T cells that were SARS-CoV-2-associated. Using the MIRA data, each spike-specific TCR was mapped to the spike region that the TCR reacts to and placed in a CD4 or CD8 class. Log10-transformed breadth and depth values were compared by one-way ANOVA with Sidak's multiple comparisons tests. This immuneACCESS table, as held by TCRdb, lists in-frame sequences with V and J called but not all clones. Of the missing ones, under half trace to an unresolved V gene in checked studies; the others have no known cause. D and trimming were read from the DNA, whereas the V and J calls and clone size are those reported in that table. This sample holds around 140,000 clones; approximately 90% were observed only once. About 1.8% of the sample goes to the ten largest clones.

What the research found in general, with its limitations: Participants were mostly white British and included more females than males, and it was suggested by the authors that clonal diversity may have been underestimated. CD4 TCRs associated with the vaccine covered the entire spike protein, and the dominant responses were in regions 160-218 and 743-854. Because no samples from the day 14 peak response were available, repertoires could be characterized only after the peak T cell response. Spike-specific TCR breadth and depth rose significantly after two AZD1222 doses compared with day 0 and with MenACWY recipients. Reportedly, close to half of the unique spike-specific TCRs recognized epitopes lying outside the regions that are mutated in the B.1.351 and B.1.1.7 variants. Conclusions about previously exposed vaccinees are limited because only six or seven AZD1222 recipients were SARS-CoV-2 seropositive at baseline. In the small 56-69-year group, the increase in depth fell short of significance, most likely because of low power.

The sample's time point, from its label and the paper: about 28 days (+/-7) after the second vaccine dose. AZD1222 recipients given second doses at about 4 weeks or at about 12 weeks were pooled, since spike-specific TCR depth and breadth were not found to differ between the two schedules. Samples from vaccinated people were obtained from the UK trials COV001 and COV002, which included a single-blind randomized controlled phase 2/3 trial of AZD1222 (ChAdOx1 nCoV-19) in healthy adults. For TCRbeta chain sequencing, PBMC samples were collected from trial participants at day 0 and at day 28 after the second dose.

This receptor was identified in an adult who received the AZD1222 COVID-19 vaccine. This material consisted of peripheral blood, taken 28 days after the second AZD1222 dose. This sequence uses TRBV10-1 and TRBJ1-2; 8 bases in between match TRBD1. The CDR3 region: CASSLDRARGYTF. The nucleotide sequence reads as follows: TGCGCCAGCAGTTTGGACAGGGCGCGGGGCTACACCTTC.